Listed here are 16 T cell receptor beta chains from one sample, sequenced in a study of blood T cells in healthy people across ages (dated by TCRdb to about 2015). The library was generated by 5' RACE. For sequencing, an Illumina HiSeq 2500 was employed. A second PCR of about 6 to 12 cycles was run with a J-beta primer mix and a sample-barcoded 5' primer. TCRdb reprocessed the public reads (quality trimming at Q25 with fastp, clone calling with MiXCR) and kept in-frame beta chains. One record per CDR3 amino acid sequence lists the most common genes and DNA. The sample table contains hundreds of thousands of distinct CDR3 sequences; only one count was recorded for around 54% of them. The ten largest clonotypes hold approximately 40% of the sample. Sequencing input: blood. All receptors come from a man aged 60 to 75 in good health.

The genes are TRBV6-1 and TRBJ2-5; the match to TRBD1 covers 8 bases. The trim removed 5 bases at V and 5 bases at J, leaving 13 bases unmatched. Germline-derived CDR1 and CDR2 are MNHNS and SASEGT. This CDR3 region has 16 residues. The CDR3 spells CASSFTPQGARETQYF. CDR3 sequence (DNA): TGTGCCAGCAGTTTTACACCCCAGGGGGCTCGGGAGACCCAGTACTTC.

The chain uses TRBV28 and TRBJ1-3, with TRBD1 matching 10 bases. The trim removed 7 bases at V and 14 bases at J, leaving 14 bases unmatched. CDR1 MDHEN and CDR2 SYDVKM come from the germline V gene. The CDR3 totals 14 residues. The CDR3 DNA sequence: TGTGCCAGCAAAGCCATGTCCGGGACAGGGGCCGTATATTTT. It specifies CASKAMSGTGAVYF.

CDR3 nucleotide sequence: TGCAGTGCTCCCCCCGCGGGCACAGATACGCAGTATTTT. Its translation: CSAPPAGTDTQYF. This rearrangement joins TRBV20-1 to TRBJ2-3; no firm D call. CDR3 length: 13 amino acids. V shed 5 bases and J shed 1 base, with 10 bases lying between them. CDR1 and CDR2 from the germline V gene are DFQATT and SNEGSKA (reference sequence).

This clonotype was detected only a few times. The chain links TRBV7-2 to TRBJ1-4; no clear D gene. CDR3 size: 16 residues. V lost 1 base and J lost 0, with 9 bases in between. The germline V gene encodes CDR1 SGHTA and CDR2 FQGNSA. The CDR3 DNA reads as TGTGCCAGCAGCTTAGTCGGGGTGGCAACTAATGAAAAACTGTTTTTT. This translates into CASSLVGVATNEKLFF.

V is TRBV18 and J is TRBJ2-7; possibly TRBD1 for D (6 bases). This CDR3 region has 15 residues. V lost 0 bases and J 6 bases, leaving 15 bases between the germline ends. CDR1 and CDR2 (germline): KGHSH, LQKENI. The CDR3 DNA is TGTGCCAGCTCACCACCGGCACAGGGAAGGGGCGAGCAGTACTTC. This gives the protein CASSPPAQGRGEQYF.

CDR3 residues: CASSPAPDRAPLHF. CDR3 sequence (DNA): TGTGCCAGCAGCCCCGCGCCGGACAGAGCGCCCCTCCACTTT. The V gene is TRBV9, the J gene TRBJ1-6, with D perhaps TRBD1 (6 bases). CDR3 size: 14 residues. Trimming pared 4 bases from V and 13 bases from J, leaving 18 bases between. Germline V gene data show CDR1 as SGDLS and CDR2 as YYNGEE.

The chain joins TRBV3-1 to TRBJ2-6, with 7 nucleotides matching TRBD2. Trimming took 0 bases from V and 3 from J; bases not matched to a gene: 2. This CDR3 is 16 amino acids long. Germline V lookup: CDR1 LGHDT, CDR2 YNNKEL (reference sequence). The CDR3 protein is CASSQEGGVGANVLTF. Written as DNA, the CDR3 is TGTGCCAGCAGCCAAGAGGGAGGGGTTGGGGCCAACGTCCTGACTTTC.

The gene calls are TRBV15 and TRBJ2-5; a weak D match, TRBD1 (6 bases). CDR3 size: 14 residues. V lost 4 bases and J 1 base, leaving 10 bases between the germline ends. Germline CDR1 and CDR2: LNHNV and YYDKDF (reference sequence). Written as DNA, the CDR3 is TGTGCCACCAGCAAGTGGACAGCCCAAGAGACCCAGTACTTC. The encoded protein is CATSKWTAQETQYF.

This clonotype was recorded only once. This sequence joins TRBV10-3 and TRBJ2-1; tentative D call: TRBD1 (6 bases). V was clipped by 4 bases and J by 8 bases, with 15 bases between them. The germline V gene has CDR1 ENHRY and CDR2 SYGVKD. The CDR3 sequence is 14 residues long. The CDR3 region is CAISGGPARDEQFF. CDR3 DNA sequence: TGTGCCATCAGTGGGGGGCCGGCGCGGGATGAGCAGTTCTTC.

CDR3 protein: CSARDRGVETQYF. The CDR3 bases are TGCAGTGCTAGAGATCGGGGGGTGGAGACCCAGTACTTC. The J gene is TRBJ2-5, the V gene TRBV20-1; 7 bases map to TRBD2. Per germline, CDR1 DFQATT and CDR2 SNEGSKA (reference sequence). With V trimmed by 0 bases and J by 5 bases, 3 bases remained unmatched. This CDR3 has 13 residues.

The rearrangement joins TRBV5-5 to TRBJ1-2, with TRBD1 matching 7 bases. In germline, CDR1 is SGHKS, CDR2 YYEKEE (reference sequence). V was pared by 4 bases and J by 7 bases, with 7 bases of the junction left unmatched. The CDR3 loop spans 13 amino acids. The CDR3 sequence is CASSMRTGAGYTF. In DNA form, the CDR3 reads TGTGCCAGCAGCATGCGGACAGGCGCTGGCTACACCTTC.

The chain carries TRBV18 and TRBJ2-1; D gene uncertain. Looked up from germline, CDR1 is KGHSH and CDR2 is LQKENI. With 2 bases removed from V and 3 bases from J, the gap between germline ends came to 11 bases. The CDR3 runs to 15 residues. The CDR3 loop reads CASSPSRNSYNEQFF. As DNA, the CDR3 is TGTGCCAGCTCACCATCCCGGAACAGCTACAATGAGCAGTTCTTC. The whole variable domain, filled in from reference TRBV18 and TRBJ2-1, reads NAGVMQNPRHLVRRRGQEARLRCSPMKGHSHVYWYRQLPEEGLKFMVYLQKENIIDESGMPKERFSAEFPKEGPSILRIQQVVRGDSAAYFCASSPSRNSYNEQFFGPGTRLTVL.

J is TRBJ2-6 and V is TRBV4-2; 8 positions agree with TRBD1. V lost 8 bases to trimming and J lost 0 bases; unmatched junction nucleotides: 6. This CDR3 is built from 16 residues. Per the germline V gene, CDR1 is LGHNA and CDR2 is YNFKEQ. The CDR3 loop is CASGGQVDSGANVLTF. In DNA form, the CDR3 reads TGTGCCAGCGGGGGACAGGTGGACTCTGGGGCCAACGTCCTGACTTTC.

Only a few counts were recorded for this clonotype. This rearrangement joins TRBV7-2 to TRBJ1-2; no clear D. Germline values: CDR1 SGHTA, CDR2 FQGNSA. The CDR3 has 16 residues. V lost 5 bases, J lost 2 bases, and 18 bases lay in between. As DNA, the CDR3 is TGTGCCAGCAGCCCCCAAAGCGGTGACCGAAACTATGGCTACACCTTC. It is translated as CASSPQSGDRNYGYTF.

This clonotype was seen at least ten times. CDR3 amino acids: CASSGTGQTQYF. The CDR3, as DNA: TGTGCCAGCAGTGGGACAGGGCAGACCCAGTACTTC. The gene calls are TRBV2 and TRBJ2-5; 8 bases align to TRBD1. The junction had 1 base not matched to a gene; V was cut back by 4 bases and J by 6 bases. Germline CDR1 reads SNHLY; CDR2 reads FYNNEI. This CDR3 is built from 12 residues.

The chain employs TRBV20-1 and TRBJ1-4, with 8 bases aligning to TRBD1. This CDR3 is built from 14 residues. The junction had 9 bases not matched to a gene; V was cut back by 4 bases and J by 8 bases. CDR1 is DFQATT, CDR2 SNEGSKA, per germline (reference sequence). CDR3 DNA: TGCAGTGCTAAGAGGACAGGGCTCCGCGAAAAACTGTTTTTT. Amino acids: CSAKRTGLREKLFF.